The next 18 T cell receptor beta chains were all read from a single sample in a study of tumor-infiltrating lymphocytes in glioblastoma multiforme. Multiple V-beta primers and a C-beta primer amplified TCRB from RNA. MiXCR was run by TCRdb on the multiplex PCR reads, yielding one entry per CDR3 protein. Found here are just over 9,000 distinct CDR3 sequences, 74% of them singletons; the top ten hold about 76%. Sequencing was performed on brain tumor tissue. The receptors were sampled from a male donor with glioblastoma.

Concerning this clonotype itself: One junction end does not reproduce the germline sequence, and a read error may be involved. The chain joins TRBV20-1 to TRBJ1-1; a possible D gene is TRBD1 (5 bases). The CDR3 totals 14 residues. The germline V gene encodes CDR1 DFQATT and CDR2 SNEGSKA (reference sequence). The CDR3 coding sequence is TGCAGTTCTAGTTCGGCGGGGGAGAGCACTGAAGCTTCCTTT. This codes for CSSSSAGESTEASF.

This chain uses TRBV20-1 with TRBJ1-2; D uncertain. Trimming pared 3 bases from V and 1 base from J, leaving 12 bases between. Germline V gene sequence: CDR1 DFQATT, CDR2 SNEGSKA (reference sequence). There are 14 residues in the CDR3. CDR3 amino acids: CSARGDTVNYGYTF. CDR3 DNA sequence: TGCAGTGCTAGGGGAGACACTGTTAACTATGGCTACACCTTC.

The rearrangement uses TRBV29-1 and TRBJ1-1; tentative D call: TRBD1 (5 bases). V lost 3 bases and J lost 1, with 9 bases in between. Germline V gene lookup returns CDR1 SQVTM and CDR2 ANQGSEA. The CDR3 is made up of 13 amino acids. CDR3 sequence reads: CSVEGTPNTEAFF. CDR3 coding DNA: TGCAGCGTTGAGGGGACTCCGAACACTGAAGCTTTCTTT. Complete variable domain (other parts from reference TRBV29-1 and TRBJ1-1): SAVISQKPSRDICQRGTSLTIQCQVDSQVTMMFWYRQQPGQSLTLIATANQGSEATYESGFVIDKFPISRPNLTFSTLTVSNMSPEDSSIYLCSVEGTPNTEAFFGQGTRLTVV.

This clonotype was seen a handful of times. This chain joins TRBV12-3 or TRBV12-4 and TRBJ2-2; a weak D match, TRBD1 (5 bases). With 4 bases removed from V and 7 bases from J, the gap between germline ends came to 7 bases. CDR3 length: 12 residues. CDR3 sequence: CASSYRGGELFF. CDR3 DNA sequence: TGTGCCAGCAGTTATAGGGGCGGGGAGCTGTTTTTT.

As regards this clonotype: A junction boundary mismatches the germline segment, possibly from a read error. The CDR3 loop is CVSGGTVNTGELFF. CDR3 in DNA: TGTGTCAGCGGCGGGACAGTGAACACCGGGGAGCTGTTTTTT. The genes are TRBV11-1 and TRBJ2-2, with a weak D call TRBD1 (7 bases). There are 14 residues in the CDR3. In germline, CDR1 is SGHAT, CDR2 FQDESV (reference sequence).

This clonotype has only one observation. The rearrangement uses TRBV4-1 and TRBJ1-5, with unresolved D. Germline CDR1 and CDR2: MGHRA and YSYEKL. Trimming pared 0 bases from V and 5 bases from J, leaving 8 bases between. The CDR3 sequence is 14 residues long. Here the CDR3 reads CASSQEGWDQPQHF. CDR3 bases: TGCGCCAGCAGCCAAGAAGGGTGGGATCAGCCCCAGCATTTT.

CDR3 amino acids: CASSLGVGVEAQYF. As DNA, the CDR3 is TGTGCCAGCAGCTTAGGTGTGGGGGTTGAGGCCCAGTACTTC. The chain has TRBV11-2 and TRBJ2-5; tentatively, D is TRBD1 or TRBD2 (5 bases each). The CDR3 contains 14 residues. V gave up 1 base and J gave up 9 bases, with 15 bases separating them. CDR1 SGHAT and CDR2 FQNNGV come from the germline V gene.

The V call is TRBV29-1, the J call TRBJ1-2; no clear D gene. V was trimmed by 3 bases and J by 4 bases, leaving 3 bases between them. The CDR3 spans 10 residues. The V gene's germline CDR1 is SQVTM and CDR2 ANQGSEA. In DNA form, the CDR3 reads TGCAGCGTTGACAGCTATGGCTACACCTTC. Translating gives CSVDSYGYTF. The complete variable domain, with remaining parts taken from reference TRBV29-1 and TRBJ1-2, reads SAVISQKPSRDICQRGTSLTIQCQVDSQVTMMFWYRQQPGQSLTLIATANQGSEATYESGFVIDKFPISRPNLTFSTLTVSNMSPEDSSIYLCSVDSYGYTFGSGTRLTVV.

CDR3 DNA sequence: TGTGCCGACCGGGAACTCGAGGGTGAAAAACTGTTTTTT. Translation: CADRELEGEKLFF. The V call is TRBV10-3, the J call TRBJ1-4; unclear D gene. The germline V gene has CDR1 ENHRY and CDR2 SYGVKD. CDR3 size: 13 residues. V gave up 11 bases and J gave up 7 bases, with 17 bases separating them.

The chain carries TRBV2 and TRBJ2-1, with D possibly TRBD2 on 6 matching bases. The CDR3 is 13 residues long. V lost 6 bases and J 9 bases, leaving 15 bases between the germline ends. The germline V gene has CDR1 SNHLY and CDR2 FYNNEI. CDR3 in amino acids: CASSGDLASEQFF. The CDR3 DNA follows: TGTGCCAGCAGCGGGGACTTAGCATCTGAGCAGTTCTTC.

DNA of the CDR3: TGCGCCAGCAGCTTGGGTTCTAGCGGATACAATGAGCAGTACTTC. It specifies CASSLGSSGYNEQYF. The chain uses TRBV5-1 and TRBJ2-5, with 7 bases that match TRBD2. V trimming: 0 bases; J trimming: 11 bases; junction bases outside the gene matches: 13. The CDR3 has 15 amino acids. Germline values: CDR1 SGHRS, CDR2 YFSETQ. Full variable domain (missing parts from reference TRBV5-1 and TRBJ2-5): KAGVTQTPRYLIKTRGQQVTLSCSPISGHRSVSWYQQTPGQGLQFLFEYFSETQRNKGNFPGRFSGRQFSNSRSEMNVSTLELGDSALYLCASSLGSSGYNEQYFGPGTRLLVL.

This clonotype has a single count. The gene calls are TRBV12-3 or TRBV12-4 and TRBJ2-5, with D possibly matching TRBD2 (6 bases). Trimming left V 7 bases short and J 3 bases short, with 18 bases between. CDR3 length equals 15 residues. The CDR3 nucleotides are TGTGCCAGCACCGTTGTGGGACTCGAGGAAGAGACCCAGTACTTC. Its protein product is CASTVVGLEEETQYF.

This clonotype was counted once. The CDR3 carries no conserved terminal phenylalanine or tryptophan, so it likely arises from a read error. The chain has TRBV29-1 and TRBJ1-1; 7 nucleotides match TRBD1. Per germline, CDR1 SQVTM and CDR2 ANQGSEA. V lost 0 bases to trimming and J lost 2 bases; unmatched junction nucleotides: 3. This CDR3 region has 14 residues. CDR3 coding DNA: TGCAGCGTTGAAGAGGGACAGAGAAACACTGAAGCTTTCTTG. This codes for CSVEEGQRNTEAFL.

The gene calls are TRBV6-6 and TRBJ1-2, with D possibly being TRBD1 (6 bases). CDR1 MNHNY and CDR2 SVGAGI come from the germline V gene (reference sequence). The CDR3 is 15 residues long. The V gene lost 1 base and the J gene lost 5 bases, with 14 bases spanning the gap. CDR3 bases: TGTGCCAGCAGTTACTTGGCAGGGGATTTGTATGGCTACACCTTC. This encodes CASSYLAGDLYGYTF.

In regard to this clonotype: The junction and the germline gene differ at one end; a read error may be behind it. CDR3 in amino acids: CASSTLRYNEQFF. The CDR3 nucleotides are TGCGCCAGCAGTACCTTACGGTACAATGAGCAGTTCTTC. The V call is TRBV6-6, the J call TRBJ2-1; D not certain. CDR3 length: 13 amino acids. Germline V gene lookup returns CDR1 MNHNY and CDR2 SVGAGI (reference sequence).

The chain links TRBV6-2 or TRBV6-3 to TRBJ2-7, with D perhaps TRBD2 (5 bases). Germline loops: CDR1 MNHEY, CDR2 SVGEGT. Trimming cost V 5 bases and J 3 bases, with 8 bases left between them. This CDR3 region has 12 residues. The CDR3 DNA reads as TGTGCCAGCAGTCACAGCGGCTACGAGCAGTACTTC. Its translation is CASSHSGYEQYF.

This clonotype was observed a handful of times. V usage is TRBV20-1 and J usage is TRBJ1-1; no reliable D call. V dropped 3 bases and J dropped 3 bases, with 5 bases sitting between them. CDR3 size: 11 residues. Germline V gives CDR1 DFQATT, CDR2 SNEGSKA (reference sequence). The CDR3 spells CSASPYTEAFF. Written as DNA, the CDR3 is TGCAGTGCTAGCCCCTACACTGAAGCTTTCTTT.

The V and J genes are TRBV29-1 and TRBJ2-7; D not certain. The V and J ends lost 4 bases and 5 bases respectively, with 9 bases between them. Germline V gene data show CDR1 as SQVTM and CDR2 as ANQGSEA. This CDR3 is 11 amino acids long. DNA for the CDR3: TGCAGCGTTGCCTGGCGAGACGAGCAGTACTTC. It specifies CSVAWRDEQYF.